This T cell receptor beta chain was recovered during a study of cytomegalovirus exposure and HLA in healthy donors. About the study: Early on, a data release was issued that held roughly 80 million unique TCRs from HLA-typed donors. Whole-study findings and limits: Later, TCR association rates were found to vary by HLA locus, highest for DRB1 and lowest for HLA-C. A link between a missense DCLRE1C variant and TCR beta V- and J-gene trimming emerged from a later analysis. CMV serostatus alone was available as immune exposure information.

In the PCR, 60 Vbeta and 13 Jbeta primers were used. The assay was immunoSEQ multiplex PCR, and TCRdb's table has in-frame clones only and misses some. The table shows 150,000 to 200,000 clones, with roughly three quarters occurring only once. In the case of this clone: Its specificity is unknown.

J was trimmed by 4 bases and V by 3 bases; bases with no gene match: 2. The CDR3 sequence is 15 residues long. CDR1 is SGHTA and CDR2 is FQGNSA in the germline V gene. The chain joins TRBV7-2 to TRBJ2-7, with 14 bases fitting TRBD2. This clonotype originated in a man aged 55-75 years in good health and CMV-seronegative. The sequencing sample was made of PBMCs. This CDR3 is CASSFRTSGRYEQYF. CDR3 coding DNA: TGTGCCAGCAGCTTTCGGACTAGCGGGAGGTACGAGCAGTACTTC.